This T cell receptor (beta chain) came from a study of blood T cell repertoires in COVID-19. V lost 7 bases and J lost 4; bases outside the gene matches: 11. CDR3 length equals 16 residues. CDR1 is MDHEN and CDR2 is SYDVKM in the germline V gene. The assay was immunoSEQ multiplex PCR, and TCRdb's table has in-frame clones only and misses some. Of 200,000 to 250,000 clones listed, 92% are singletons. This receptor was taken from a man in his sixties with COVID-19, enrolled during active disease. What was sequenced was peripheral blood. V gene TRBV28 combines with J gene TRBJ2-1; TRBD2 agrees at 9 bases. CDR3 coding DNA: TGTGCCAGCATTCGAGCGGGAGGCGGGGGGTACAATGAGCAGTTCTTC. It translates to CASIRAGGGGYNEQFF.